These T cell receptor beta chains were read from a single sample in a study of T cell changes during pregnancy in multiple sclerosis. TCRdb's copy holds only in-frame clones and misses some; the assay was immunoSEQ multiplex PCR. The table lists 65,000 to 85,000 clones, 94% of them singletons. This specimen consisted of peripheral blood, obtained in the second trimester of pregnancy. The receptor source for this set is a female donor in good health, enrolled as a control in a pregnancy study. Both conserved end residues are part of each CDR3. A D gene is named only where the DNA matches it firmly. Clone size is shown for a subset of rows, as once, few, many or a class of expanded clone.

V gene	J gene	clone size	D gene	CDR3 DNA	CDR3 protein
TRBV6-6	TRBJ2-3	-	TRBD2	TGTGCCAGCAGTTACCTAGCGGGAGGGGGCGATACGCAGTATTTT	CASSYLAGGGDTQYF
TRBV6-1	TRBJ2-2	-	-	TGTGCCAGCAGTGAAATGGCCTTCACCGGGGAGCTGTTTTTT	CASSEMAFTGELFF
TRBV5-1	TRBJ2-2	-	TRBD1	TGCGCCAGCAGCTCGGGGCCCAGGGGGAAAACGAACACCGGGGAGCTGTTTTTT	CASSSGPRGKTNTGELFF
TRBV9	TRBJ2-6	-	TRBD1	TGTGCCAGCAGCGCCAGCAGGACAGGGGGGTACTCTGGGGCCAACGTCCTGACTTTC	CASSASRTGGYSGANVLTF
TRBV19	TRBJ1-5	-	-	TGTGCCAGTAGCGGGGGAAGAGGGAGCAATCAGCCCCAGCATTTT	CASSGGRGSNQPQHF
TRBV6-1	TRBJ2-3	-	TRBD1	TGTGCCAGCAGTGACTCGACAGGGGACACAGATACGCAGTATTTT	CASSDSTGDTDTQYF
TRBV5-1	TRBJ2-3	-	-	TGCGCCAGCAGCCTACGGCGGGGACAGTCCACAGATACGCAGTATTTT	CASSLRRGQSTDTQYF
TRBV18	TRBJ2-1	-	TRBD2	TGTGCCAGCTCACAAGCCCGGACTAGCGGTACATACAATGAGCAGTTCTTC	CASSQARTSGTYNEQFF
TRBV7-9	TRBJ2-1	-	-	TGTGCCAGCAGCGTAGATCTAAGCTCCTACAATGAGCAGTTCTTC	CASSVDLSSYNEQFF
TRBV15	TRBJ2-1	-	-	TGTGCCACCAGCAGAGATTCAAATGAGCAGTTCTTC	CATSRDSNEQFF
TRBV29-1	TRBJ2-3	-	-	TGCAGCGTTGCCCCTCAGGGTGGCACAGATACGCAGTATTTT	CSVAPQGGTDTQYF
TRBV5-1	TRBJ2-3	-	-	TGCGCCAGCAGCTTGGAGGGGGCCGGGGGAGATACGCAGTATTTT	CASSLEGAGGDTQYF
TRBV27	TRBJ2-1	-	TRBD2	TGTGCCAGCAGTTCCTTTATAGGCGGGACTAGCGGGAACCGGGGGAGGTTCTTC	CASSSFIGGTSGNRGRFF
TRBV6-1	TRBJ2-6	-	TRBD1	TGTGCCAGCAGAGAATTTCCGGGACAGCCAAACTCTGGGGCCAACGTCCTGACTTTC	CASREFPGQPNSGANVLTF
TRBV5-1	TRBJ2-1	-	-	TGCGCCAGCAGCTTGGAACAGGGTCCAAACAATGAGCAGTTCTTC	CASSLEQGPNNEQFF
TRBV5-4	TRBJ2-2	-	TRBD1	TGTGCCAGCAGCCGGGACAGGGCGAACACCGGGGAGCTGTTTTTT	CASSRDRANTGELFF
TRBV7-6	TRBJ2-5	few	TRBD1	TGTGCCAGCAGCTCCGGGACAGGGATGTGGGAGACCCAGTACTTC	CASSSGTGMWETQYF
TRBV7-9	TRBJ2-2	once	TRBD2	TGTGCCAGCAGCTTACTAGCGGCCGACACCGGGGAGCTGTTTTTT	CASSLLAADTGELFF
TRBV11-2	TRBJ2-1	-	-	TGTGCCAGCAGCCCCTCGGTCGGGAGTGGCAATGAGCAGTTCTTC	CASSPSVGSGNEQFF
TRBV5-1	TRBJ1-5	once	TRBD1	TGCGCCAGCAGCTTAACAGGGGGCGATCAGCCCCAGCATTTT	CASSLTGGDQPQHF
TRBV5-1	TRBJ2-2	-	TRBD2	TGCGCCAGCAGCTTGGTGGGAGGGGACGGCACCGGGGAGCTGTTTTTT	CASSLVGGDGTGELFF
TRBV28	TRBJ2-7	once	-	TGTGCCAGCACTCCCCCTATCAGGGGGGCCTACGAGCAGTACTTC	CASTPPIRGAYEQYF
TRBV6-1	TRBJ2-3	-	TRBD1	TGTGCCAGCAGTGAACAACCGGGACAGGGGGAAGATACGCAGTATTTT	CASSEQPGQGEDTQYF
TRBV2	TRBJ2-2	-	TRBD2	TGTGCCAGCCGAACTAGCGGGAGTTTTCCCCTGGGGACCGGGGAGCTGTTTTTT	CASRTSGSFPLGTGELFF
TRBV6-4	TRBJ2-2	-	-	TGTGCCAGCAGTGCGGGGGATAGCGGGGAGCTGTTTTTT	CASSAGDSGELFF
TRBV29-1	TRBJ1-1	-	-	TGCAGCGTTGAATATCGGGGTCGCAACACTGAAGCTTTCTTT	CSVEYRGRNTEAFF
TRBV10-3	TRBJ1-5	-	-	TGTGCCACCAGATCAACAGGGATGGACCAGCCCCAGCATTTT	CATRSTGMDQPQHF
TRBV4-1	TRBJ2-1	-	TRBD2	TGCGCCAGCAGCCAACCCGGGGGGTCATGGTATGGTGAGCAGTTCTTC	CASSQPGGSWYGEQFF
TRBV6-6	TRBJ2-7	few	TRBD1	TGTGCCAGCAACGGACAGGGGTTCCACGAGCAGTACTTC	CASNGQGFHEQYF
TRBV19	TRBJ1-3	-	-	TGTGCCAGTAGTATGGAGGGATCGGGAGCTGGAAACACCATATATTTT	CASSMEGSGAGNTIYF
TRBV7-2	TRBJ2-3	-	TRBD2	TGTGCCAGCAGCGAAACGGGGGGGAACACAGATACGCAGTATTTT	CASSETGGNTDTQYF
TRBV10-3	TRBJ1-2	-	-	TGTGCCATCAGCTCAGGGGAAGGCTATGGCTACACCTTC	CAISSGEGYGYTF
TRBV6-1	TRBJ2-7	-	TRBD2	TGTGCCAGCAGTGAACAGACTAGCGGGAGAGTAGAGCAGTACTTC	CASSEQTSGRVEQYF
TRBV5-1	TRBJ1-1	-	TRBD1	TGCGCCACCACACCGCGGACAGGGGGGAACACTGAAGCTTTCTTT	CATTPRTGGNTEAFF
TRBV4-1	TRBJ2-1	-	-	TGCGCCAGCAGCCAAGAGCTCGGCAATGAGCAGTTCTTC	CASSQELGNEQFF
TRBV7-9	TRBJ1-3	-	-	TGTGCGGGGGCAGGAACCTCTGGAAACACCATATATTTT	CAGAGTSGNTIYF
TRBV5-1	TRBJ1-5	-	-	TGCGCCAGCAGCCAGGACAGTCGGCAGGGACAGCCCCAGCATTTT	CASSQDSRQGQPQHF
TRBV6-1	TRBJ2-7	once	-	TGTGCCAGCAGTGAGGGGGCAGACACCTACGAGCAGTACTTC	CASSEGADTYEQYF
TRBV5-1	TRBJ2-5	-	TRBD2	TGCGCCAGCTGTTCTAGCGGGACGTTCCAAGAGACCCAGTACTTC	CASCSSGTFQETQYF
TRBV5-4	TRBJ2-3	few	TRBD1	TGTGCCAGCAGCCGAGGGACAGGGTCGTCAGATACGCAGTATTTT	CASSRGTGSSDTQYF
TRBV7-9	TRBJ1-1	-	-	TGTGCCAGCAGCTTTTCAGGGACTGAAGCTTTCTTT	CASSFSGTEAFF
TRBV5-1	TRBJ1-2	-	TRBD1	TGCGCCAGCAGCTCAACAGGGGCTAACTATGGCTACACCTTC	CASSSTGANYGYTF
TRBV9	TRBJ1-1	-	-	TGTGCCAGCAGCCCAGACGGAGAGCCGAACACTGAAGCTTTCTTT	CASSPDGEPNTEAFF
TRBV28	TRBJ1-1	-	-	TGTGCCAGCAGTCTACTACCGGGGACTGAAGCTTTCTTT	CASSLLPGTEAFF
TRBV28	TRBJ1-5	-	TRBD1	TGTGCCAGCACCTTAGGAGGGGGACAGGGTCAGCCCCAGCATTTT	CASTLGGGQGQPQHF